This TCR beta chain originates from a study of vaccination effects on CD4 cells after COVID-19. This table comes from immunoSEQ multiplex PCR, and its TCRdb copy is limited to in-frame clones, with some not included. This table has approximately 70,000 clones, roughly two thirds appearing once. To note about this clone: The antigen is undetermined.

The ViraFEST assay expanded antigen-specific CD4+ T cells with viral peptide pools before sequencing. Once cultured for approximately ten days, the cells underwent separation to obtain CD4+ T cells. The person had PCR-confirmed SARS-CoV-2 infection between March and December 2020. CDR3 length: 16 residues. CDR1 and CDR2 from the germline V gene are SGHAT and FQNNGV. Trimming stripped 1 base from V and 2 bases from J, with 12 bases between. The starting material was CD4+ T cells from PBMCs cultured with HIV peptides, obtained before COVID-19 vaccination. Subset in this sample: HIV-1 Nef peptide pool negative control/reference culture. The rearrangement links TRBV11-2 to TRBJ2-1; weak D call: TRBD2 (6 bases). The sequence came from a human donor who had a prior SARS-CoV-2 infection. Here the CDR3 reads CASSLGGWGAYNEQFF. For the CDR3, the DNA is TGTGCCAGCAGCTTAGGAGGGTGGGGGGCCTACAATGAGCAGTTCTTC.